Listed below are T cell receptor beta chains from one sample, sequenced in a study of T cell responses to AZD1222 COVID-19 vaccine. Some clones are missing from TCRdb's copy, which holds only in-frame ones; the method was immunoSEQ multiplex PCR. The sample shows 95,000 to 150,000 clones, over 75% of them seen only once. The input for sequencing was peripheral blood, taken on day 0 of AZD1222 vaccination. These TCRs come from an adult in good health. Each CDR3 is given with its conserved first and last residue. A D gene is named only where the DNA matches it firmly. Where a row states a size, it is once, few, many or the class of an expanded clone; other rows omit it.

.	TRBJ1-5	TRBV28	few	CASTGGRGGPRPNIGNQPQHF	TGTGCCAGCACGGGGGGTCGCGGAGGACCGAGGCCGAATATTGGCAATCAGCCCCAGCATTTT
.	TRBJ1-6	TRBV28	.	CASRAQGMRNSPLHF	TGTGCCAGCAGGGCCCAGGGTATGAGGAATTCACCCCTCCACTTT
.	TRBJ2-2	TRBV6-5	.	CASSYSYQNTGELFF	TGTGCCAGCAGTTACTCGTATCAAAACACCGGGGAGCTGTTTTTT
.	TRBJ1-4	TRBV30	.	CAWSIGGSNEKLFF	TGTGCCTGGAGTATTGGGGGATCTAATGAAAAACTGTTTTTT
.	TRBJ2-6	TRBV28	.	CASSLTAGANVLTF	TGTGCCAGCAGTTTGACCGCCGGGGCCAACGTCCTGACTTTC
TRBD2	TRBJ2-7	TRBV5-1	.	CASSPAPGLAGTGYEQYF	TGCGCCAGCAGCCCTGCCCCGGGACTAGCGGGGACGGGCTACGAGCAGTACTTC
.	TRBJ1-2	TRBV19	.	CASSITGRVGGYTF	TGTGCCAGTAGTATCACGGGACGAGTAGGTGGCTACACCTTC
.	TRBJ1-1	TRBV28	.	CASKPSDRNTEAFF	TGTGCCAGCAAGCCCTCGGACAGAAACACTGAAGCTTTCTTT
.	TRBJ2-7	TRBV5-4	.	CASSMGHAYEQYF	TGTGCCAGCAGCATGGGGCATGCCTACGAGCAGTACTTC
.	TRBJ1-2	TRBV5-1	.	CASSRTPTNYGYTF	TGCGCCAGCAGCCGGACACCGACTAACTATGGCTACACCTTC
.	TRBJ1-5	TRBV3-1/TRBV3-2	.	CASSQGTVYSNQPQHF	TGTGCCAGCAGCCAAGGAACAGTGTATAGCAATCAGCCCCAGCATTTT
.	TRBJ2-7	TRBV7-9	few	CASSLVAGLGVEQYF	TGTGCCAGCAGCTTAGTGGCGGGACTTGGGGTCGAGCAGTACTTC
.	TRBJ2-5	TRBV24-1	.	CATSDHKKETQYF	TGTGCCACCAGTGATCATAAGAAAGAGACCCAGTACTTC
TRBD1	TRBJ1-2	TRBV4-1	few	CASSHIGQGSPVRGYTF	TGCGCCAGCAGCCATATAGGACAGGGGTCGCCAGTGAGGGGCTACACCTTC
TRBD2	TRBJ2-3	TRBV28	.	CASTLPTSGSADTQYF	TGTGCCAGCACCTTACCCACTAGCGGGAGCGCAGATACGCAGTATTTT
.	TRBJ2-3	TRBV27	.	CASSLSVRGSTDTQYF	TGTGCCAGCAGTTTATCAGTTCGGGGGAGCACAGATACGCAGTATTTT
.	TRBJ1-4	TRBV5-1	.	CASSLGRTANEKLFF	TGCGCCAGCAGCCTTGGGCGGACAGCGAATGAAAAACTGTTTTTT
.	TRBJ1-6	TRBV4-3	.	CASSLNWGGESPLHF	TGCGCCAGCAGCCTCAACTGGGGGGGGGAATCACCCCTCCACTTT
.	TRBJ2-5	TRBV2	.	CASSEPREPETQYF	TGTGCCAGCAGTGAACCTCGTGAGCCGGAGACCCAGTACTTC
.	TRBJ1-6	TRBV28	.	CASSLLAPTGNSPLHF	TGTGCCAGCAGTTTACTAGCCCCTACCGGTAATTCACCCCTCCACTTT
TRBD1	TRBJ1-5	TRBV29-1	once	CSVKDRGYGNQPQHF	TGCAGCGTTAAAGACAGGGGCTACGGCAATCAGCCCCAGCATTTT
TRBD2	TRBJ2-6	TRBV5-1	.	CATIRTSGSHSGANVLTF	TGCGCCACCATTCGGACTAGCGGGAGCCACTCTGGGGCCAACGTCCTGACTTTC
.	TRBJ1-2	TRBV28	.	CASSHPYTF	TGTGCCAGCAGCCATCCCTACACCTTC
.	TRBJ1-1	TRBV5-4	.	CASSSTVEAFF	TGTGCCAGCAGCTCGACAGTTGAAGCTTTCTTT